This T cell receptor (beta chain) was captured by sequencing in a study of shared clonotypes between healthy human individuals. Study-wide results and limits: Even with large depth, rarefaction showed that sorted-subset sequencing was incomplete. Only blood was sampled; tissue repertoires likely differ.

Notes on this clone: Its antigen is undetermined. This sample also contains other DNA sequences that code for the same CDR3.

Sequencing was performed with immunoSEQ multiplex PCR; in TCRdb, only in-frame clones are kept and a portion is missing. Of about 1.5 million clones listed, under 99% are singletons. The V gene's germline CDR1 is MNHEY and CDR2 SMNVEV (reference sequence). This CDR3 is 12 amino acids long. V gave up 0 bases and J gave up 4 bases, with 0 bases separating them. The sample taken for sequencing was naive CD4+ T cells sorted from blood. Subset reported: CD45RA+ positively selected. The sequence was obtained from a man aged 25-45 years in good health. The chain links TRBV27 to TRBJ2-2; D gene unclear. This chain's CDR3 is CASSLSTGELFF. For the CDR3, the DNA is TGTGCCAGCAGTTTATCCACCGGGGAGCTGTTTTTT.